What follows are 21 T cell receptor beta chains derived from one specimen sequenced in a study of T cells in Graves' hyperthyroidism and ophthalmopathy. TCR beta CDR3 sequences were amplified from RNA transcripts. The HTBI set primed first-round TCR CDR3 RT-PCR. Via MiXCR, TCRdb re-called the multiplex PCR reads, giving one row per CDR3 protein. This sample carries 450,000 to 600,000 distinct CDR3 sequences, less than 20% of them seen once, and the ten largest clones take less than 55%. The sequencing sample was made of blood. The receptor source for this set is a man between 40 and 49 years old with Graves' ophthalmopathy.

The chain couples TRBV30 to TRBJ1-1; D gene ambiguous. The CDR3 loop spans 12 amino acids. Germline V lookup: CDR1 GTSNPN, CDR2 SVGIG (reference sequence). V lost 5 bases, J lost 1 base, and 8 bases lay in between. For the CDR3, the DNA is TGTGCCTGGCAAAAGACGAACACTGAAGCTTTCTTT. Its protein product is CAWQKTNTEAFF.

The rearrangement joins TRBV5-1 to TRBJ2-1; TRBD2 matches 10 bases. V was pared by 2 bases and J by 10 bases, with 12 bases of the junction left unmatched. The CDR3 sequence is 16 residues long. Germline assignment: CDR1 SGHRS and CDR2 YFSETQ. The CDR3 loop reads CASSLVGSGRAGEQFF. The CDR3 region has the DNA TGCGCCAGCAGCTTAGTGGGGAGCGGGAGGGCCGGGGAGCAGTTCTTC.

About this clonotype itself: A much larger clonotype is one base distant, so this may be a read error. The chain links TRBV11-2 to TRBJ1-1; 7 nucleotides agree with TRBD1. This CDR3 comprises 13 residues. Germline-derived CDR1 and CDR2 are SGHAT and FQNNGV. Trimming cost V 7 bases and J 1 base; bases outside gene matches: 3. The CDR3 DNA follows: TGTGCCAGCATCGCAGGGGGGAACACTGAAGCTTTCTTT. Protein sequence: CASIAGGNTEAFF.

The chain carries TRBV6-5 and TRBJ1-1; no reliable D call. CDR3 length equals 13 residues. Trimming took 2 bases from V and 3 from J, leaving 7 bases between them. Germline CDR1 reads MNHEY; CDR2 reads SVGAGI. The CDR3 loop is CASSYDTHTEAFF. The CDR3, as DNA: TGTGCCAGCAGTTACGATACCCACACTGAAGCTTTCTTT.

This clonotype has a handful of counts. V and J are TRBV18 and TRBJ2-5; D may match TRBD1 or TRBD2 (6 bases each). Germline V gene sequence: CDR1 KGHSH, CDR2 LQKENI. CDR3 length: 12 amino acids. V was trimmed by 3 bases and J by 13 bases, leaving 15 bases between them. The CDR3 loop is CASSPYGGSSYF. The CDR3 DNA follows: TGTGCCAGCTCACCGTACGGGGGCTCCTCGTACTTC. The whole variable domain, remainder taken from reference TRBV18 and TRBJ2-5, is NAGVMQNPRHLVRRRGQEARLRCSPMKGHSHVYWYRQLPEEGLKFMVYLQKENIIDESGMPKERFSAEFPKEGPSILRIQQVVRGDSAAYFCASSPYGGSSYFGPGTRLLVL.

The genes are TRBV5-5 and TRBJ2-7, with 8 bases identical to TRBD1. This CDR3 is built from 16 residues. After removal of 1 base from V and 2 bases from J, the junction contained 8 bases not matched to a gene. Germline V gives CDR1 SGHKS, CDR2 YYEKEE (reference sequence). CDR3 bases: TGTGCCAGCAGCTTGTCCTGGAGGACAGGGACCTACGAGCAGTACTTC. Protein: CASSLSWRTGTYEQYF.

This clonotype was seen at least ten times. The chain combines TRBV2 with TRBJ2-1, with 9 bases aligning to TRBD2. CDR3 size: 13 residues. Trimming cost V 9 bases and J 8 bases; bases outside gene matches: 8. Germline CDR1 and CDR2: SNHLY and FYNNEI. The CDR3 region has the DNA TGTGCCAGTTTTGGCGGGGGGGTCTATGAGCAGTTCTTC. Its translation is CASFGGGVYEQFF.

The chain recombines TRBV18 with TRBJ2-3; 7 bases agree with TRBD1. Germline CDR1 KGHSH, CDR2 LQKENI. The CDR3 sequence is 15 residues long. The ends lost 5 bases at V and 2 bases at J; junction bases unmatched: 7. CDR3 region: CASSKGQLYTDTQYF. In DNA, the CDR3 is TGTGCCAGCTCAAAGGGACAGCTTTACACAGATACGCAGTATTTT.

This clonotype was seen at least ten times. The chain employs TRBV11-2 and TRBJ2-1; 8 nucleotides agree with TRBD2. Germline trimming cut 1 base from V and 4 bases from J; bases unmatched to any gene: 9. CDR3 length: 17 amino acids. Germline V CDR1 and CDR2: SGHAT, FQNNGV. The CDR3 loop is CASSLAAGGGPYNEQFF. The DNA of the CDR3 is TGTGCCAGCAGCTTAGCGGCTGGCGGGGGGCCTTACAATGAGCAGTTCTTC.

V usage is TRBV19 and J usage is TRBJ1-5; D is uncertain. Trimming left V 1 base short and J 4 bases short, with 14 bases between. The germline CDR1 and CDR2 sequences are LNHDA and SQIVND (reference sequence). This CDR3 is built from 16 residues. The CDR3 DNA sequence: TGTGCCAGTAGTATAGCGGCACACCGAGCAAATCAGCCCCAGCATTTT. Protein: CASSIAAHRANQPQHF.

Regarding this clonotype: The junction and the germline gene differ at one end; a read error may be behind it. The gene calls are TRBV2 and TRBJ2-5; D unclear. Germline CDR1 SNHLY, CDR2 FYNNEI. CDR3 length: 10 residues. The CDR3: CASSQATQYF. The DNA for the CDR3 is TGTGCCAGCAGTCAAGCTACCCAGTACTTC.

This clonotype appeared a few times. V is TRBV18 and J is TRBJ1-2; perhaps TRBD1 as D (6 bases). Trimming removed 0 bases from V and 2 bases from J, with 10 bases in between. Germline CDR1 KGHSH, CDR2 LQKENI. This CDR3 has 15 amino acids. CDR3 protein: CASSPPRQGNYGYTF. DNA for the CDR3: TGTGCCAGCTCACCACCCCGGCAGGGGAACTATGGCTACACCTTC.

The J gene is TRBJ2-5, the V gene TRBV28, with D perhaps TRBD1 or TRBD2 (5 bases each). Trimming removed 7 bases from V and 3 bases from J, with 15 bases in between. The CDR3 spans 14 residues. Germline V gene lookup returns CDR1 MDHEN and CDR2 SYDVKM. CDR3 sequence reads: CASIPVGTEETQYF. The CDR3 DNA follows: TGTGCCAGCATCCCCGTGGGGACGGAAGAGACCCAGTACTTC.

This clonotype came up many times. The chain has TRBV28 and TRBJ2-1; TRBD1 matches at 8 bases. The CDR3 covers 14 residues. V was clipped by 9 bases and J by 2 bases; unmatched bases: 6. Per germline, CDR1 MDHEN and CDR2 SYDVKM. CDR3 protein: CASKQGAPYNEQFF. CDR3 nucleotides: TGTGCCAGTAAGCAGGGGGCTCCCTACAATGAGCAGTTCTTC. The whole variable domain, remainder taken from reference TRBV28 and TRBJ2-1, is DVKVTQSSRYLVKRTGEKVFLECVQDMDHENMFWYRQDPGLGLRLIYFSYDVKMKEKGDIPEGYSVSREKKERFSLILESASTNQTSMYLCASKQGAPYNEQFFGPGTRLTVL.

This clonotype was recorded many times. The chain is built from TRBV7-2 and TRBJ1-5; the D is unclear. CDR1 is SGHTA and CDR2 is FQGNSA in the germline V gene. The CDR3 has 13 residues. V lost 0 bases to trimming and J lost 6 bases, with 6 bases between them. CDR3 protein: CASSLALGQPQHF. The CDR3 coding sequence is TGTGCCAGCAGCTTAGCGCTCGGTCAGCCCCAGCATTTT.

This rearrangement joins TRBV9 to TRBJ2-5, with D hard to call. Trimming shortened V by 0 bases and J by 5 bases, and 14 bases separated the two germline ends. This CDR3 region has 15 residues. Per the germline V gene, CDR1 is SGDLS and CDR2 is YYNGEE. CDR3 sequence (DNA): TGTGCCAGCAGCGTAGGAGGTGGGCGCGAGGAGACCCAGTACTTC. Amino acid sequence: CASSVGGGREETQYF.

The V and J genes are TRBV5-4 and TRBJ1-1, with 7 nucleotides matching TRBD1. The ends lost 5 bases at V and 1 base at J; junction bases unmatched: 8. The CDR3 contains 15 residues. CDR1 is SGHNT, CDR2 YYREEE, per germline (reference sequence). This chain's CDR3 is CASSPQTGTNTEAFF. The CDR3 nucleotides read TGTGCCAGCAGTCCCCAGACAGGGACGAACACTGAAGCTTTCTTT.

This chain connects TRBV7-2 to TRBJ1-6, with 8 bases identical to TRBD1. The trim removed 2 bases at V and 6 bases at J, leaving 12 bases unmatched. CDR1 and CDR2 (germline): SGHTA, FQGNSA. The CDR3 runs 18 residues. DNA for the CDR3: TGTGCCAGCAGCTTAAACCCTACGGGGGGACAGGTTAATTCACCCCTCCACTTT. Amino acid sequence: CASSLNPTGGQVNSPLHF.

This clonotype was counted only a few times. This sequence joins TRBV6-1 and TRBJ2-5, with 12 bases fitting TRBD2. Trimming removed 3 bases from V and 6 bases from J; junction bases left unmatched: 5. The V gene's germline CDR1 is MNHNS and CDR2 SASEGT. The length of the CDR3 is 15 residues. CDR3 DNA: TGTGCCAGCAGTGACCCTAGCGGGGGGGCTCAGACCCAGTACTTC. As protein: CASSDPSGGAQTQYF.

The chain links TRBV2 to TRBJ1-4; D unresolved. CDR3 size: 18 residues. V was clipped by 0 bases and J by 0 bases, with 14 bases between them. The germline CDR1 and CDR2 sequences are SNHLY and FYNNEI. CDR3 sequence: CASSEAPVRLATNEKLFF. DNA for the CDR3: TGTGCCAGCAGTGAAGCGCCAGTCAGACTGGCAACTAATGAAAAACTGTTTTTT.

In this sample, this clonotype turned up many times. The rearrangement joins TRBV2 to TRBJ2-5, with D possibly TRBD2 on 5 matching bases. The germline V gene encodes CDR1 SNHLY and CDR2 FYNNEI. The CDR3 loop spans 14 amino acids. V lost 9 bases and J lost 4, with 18 bases in between. The CDR3 DNA sequence: TGTGCCAGTGGGAGCGGCCGTCTTGGAGAGACCCAGTACTTC. Amino acids: CASGSGRLGETQYF.